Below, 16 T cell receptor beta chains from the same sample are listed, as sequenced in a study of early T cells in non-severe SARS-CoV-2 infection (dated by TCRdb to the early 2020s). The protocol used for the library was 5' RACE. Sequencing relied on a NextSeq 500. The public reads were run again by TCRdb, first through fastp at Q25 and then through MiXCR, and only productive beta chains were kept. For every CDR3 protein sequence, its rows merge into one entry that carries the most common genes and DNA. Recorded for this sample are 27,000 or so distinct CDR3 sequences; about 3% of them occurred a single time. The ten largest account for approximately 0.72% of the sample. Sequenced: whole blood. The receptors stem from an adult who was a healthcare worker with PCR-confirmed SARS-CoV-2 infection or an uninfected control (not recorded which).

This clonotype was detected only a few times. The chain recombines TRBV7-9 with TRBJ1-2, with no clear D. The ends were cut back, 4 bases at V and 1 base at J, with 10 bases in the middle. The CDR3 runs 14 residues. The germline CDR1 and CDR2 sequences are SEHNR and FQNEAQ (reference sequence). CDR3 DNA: TGTGCCAGCAGCTCTAGCAAAGATAACTATGGCTACACCTTC. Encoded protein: CASSSSKDNYGYTF.

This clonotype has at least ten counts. As DNA, the CDR3 is TGTGCCAGCAGCGGGCTAGCGGCCTCCTACAATGAGCAGTTCTTC. Translation gives CASSGLAASYNEQFF. V gene TRBV6-1 combines with J gene TRBJ2-1; TRBD2 aligns across 7 bases. V lost 6 bases and J lost 0; bases outside the gene matches: 5. The V gene's germline CDR1 is MNHNS and CDR2 SASEGT. The CDR3 runs to 15 residues.

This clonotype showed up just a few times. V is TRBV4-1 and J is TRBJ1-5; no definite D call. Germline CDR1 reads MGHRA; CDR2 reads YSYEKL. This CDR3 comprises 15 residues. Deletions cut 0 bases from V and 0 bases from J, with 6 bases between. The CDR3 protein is CASSQEVGSNQPQHF. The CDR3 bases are TGCGCCAGCAGCCAAGAAGTTGGTAGCAATCAGCCCCAGCATTTT.

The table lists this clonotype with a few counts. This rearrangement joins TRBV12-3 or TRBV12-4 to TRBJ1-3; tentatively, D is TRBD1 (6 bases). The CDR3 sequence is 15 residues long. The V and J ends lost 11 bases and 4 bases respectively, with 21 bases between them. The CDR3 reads CASKAGGKVGNTIYF. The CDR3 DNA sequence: TGTGCCTCGAAGGCGGGGGGCAAAGTGGGAAACACCATATATTTT.

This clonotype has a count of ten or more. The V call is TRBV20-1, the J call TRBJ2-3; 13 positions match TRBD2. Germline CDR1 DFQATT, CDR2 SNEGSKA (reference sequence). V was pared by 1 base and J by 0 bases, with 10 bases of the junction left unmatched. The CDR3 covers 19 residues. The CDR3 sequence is CSARGTRLAGGPSTDTQYF. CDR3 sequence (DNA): TGCAGTGCTAGAGGAACCCGACTAGCGGGGGGCCCTAGCACAGATACGCAGTATTTT.

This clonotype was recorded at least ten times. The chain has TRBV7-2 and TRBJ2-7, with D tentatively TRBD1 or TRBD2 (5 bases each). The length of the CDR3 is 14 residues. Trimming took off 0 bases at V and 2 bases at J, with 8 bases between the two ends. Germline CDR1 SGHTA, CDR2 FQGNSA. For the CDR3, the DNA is TGTGCCAGCAGCTTAGCGTGGGGACCCTACGAGCAGTACGTC. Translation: CASSLAWGPYEQYV.

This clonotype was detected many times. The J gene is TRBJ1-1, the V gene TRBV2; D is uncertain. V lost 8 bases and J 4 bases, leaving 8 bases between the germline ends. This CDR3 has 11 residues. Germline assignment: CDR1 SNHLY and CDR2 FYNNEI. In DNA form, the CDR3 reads TGTGCCAGCCTTCTGGCCACTGAAGCTTTCTTT. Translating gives CASLLATEAFF.

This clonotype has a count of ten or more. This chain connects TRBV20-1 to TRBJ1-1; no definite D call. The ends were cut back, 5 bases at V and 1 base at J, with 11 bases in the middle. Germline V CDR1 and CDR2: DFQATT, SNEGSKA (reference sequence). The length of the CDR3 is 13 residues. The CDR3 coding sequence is TGCAGTGCTGCACTGAGTAGGAACACTGAAGCTTTCTTT. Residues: CSAALSRNTEAFF.

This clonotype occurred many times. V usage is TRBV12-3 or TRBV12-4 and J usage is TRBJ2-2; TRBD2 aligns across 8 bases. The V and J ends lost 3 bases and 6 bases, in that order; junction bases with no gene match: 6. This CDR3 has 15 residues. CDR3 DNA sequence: TGTGCCAGCAGTTTGGCGGGGGGCAGTGCCGGGGAGCTGTTTTTT. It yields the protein CASSLAGGSAGELFF.

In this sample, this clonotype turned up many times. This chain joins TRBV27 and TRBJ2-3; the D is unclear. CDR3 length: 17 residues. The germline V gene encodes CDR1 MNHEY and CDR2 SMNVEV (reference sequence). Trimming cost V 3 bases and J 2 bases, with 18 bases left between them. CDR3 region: CASSLLESRPFTDTQYF. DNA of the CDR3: TGTGCCAGCAGTTTGCTCGAGAGTAGACCATTCACAGATACGCAGTATTTT.

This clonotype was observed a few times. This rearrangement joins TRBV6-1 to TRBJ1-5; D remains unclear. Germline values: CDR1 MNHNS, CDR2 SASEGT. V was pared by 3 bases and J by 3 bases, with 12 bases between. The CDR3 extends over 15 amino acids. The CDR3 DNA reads TGTGCCAGCAGTGAGACCACAAGAGACAATCAGCCCCAGCATTTT. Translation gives CASSETTRDNQPQHF.

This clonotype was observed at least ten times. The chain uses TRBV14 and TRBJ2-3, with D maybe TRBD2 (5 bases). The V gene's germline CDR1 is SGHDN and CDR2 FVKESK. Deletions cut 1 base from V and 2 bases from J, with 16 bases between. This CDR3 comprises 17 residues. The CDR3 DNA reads TGTGCCAGCAGCCAAGCTTTCGGACTGTTCGTCACAGATACGCAGTATTTT. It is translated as CASSQAFGLFVTDTQYF.

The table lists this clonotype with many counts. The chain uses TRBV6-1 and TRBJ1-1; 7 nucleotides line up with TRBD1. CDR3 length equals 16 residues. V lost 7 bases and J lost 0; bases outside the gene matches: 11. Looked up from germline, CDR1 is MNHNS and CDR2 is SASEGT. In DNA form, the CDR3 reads TGTGCCAGCACTAAAAAGGGGGCAGACATGAACACTGAAGCTTTCTTT. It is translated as CASTKKGADMNTEAFF.

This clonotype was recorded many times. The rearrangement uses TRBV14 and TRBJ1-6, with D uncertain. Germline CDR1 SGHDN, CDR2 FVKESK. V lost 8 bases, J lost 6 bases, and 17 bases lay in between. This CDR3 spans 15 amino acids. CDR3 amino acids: CASRPPNRPNSPLHF. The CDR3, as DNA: TGTGCCAGCCGCCCCCCCAACAGACCTAATTCACCCCTCCACTTT. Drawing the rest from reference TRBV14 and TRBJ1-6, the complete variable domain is EAGVTQFPSHSVIEKGQTVTLRCDPISGHDNLYWYRRVMGKEIKFLLHFVKESKQDESGMPNNRFLAERTGGTYSTLKVQPAELEDSGVYFCASRPPNRPNSPLHFGNGTRLTVT.

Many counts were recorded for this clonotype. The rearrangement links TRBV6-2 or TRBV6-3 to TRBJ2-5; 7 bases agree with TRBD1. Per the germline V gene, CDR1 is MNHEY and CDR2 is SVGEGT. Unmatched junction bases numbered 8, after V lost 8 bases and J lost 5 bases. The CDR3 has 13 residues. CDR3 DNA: TGTGCCAGCCTCCTAAGACAGGGTGAGACCCAGTACTTC. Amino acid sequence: CASLLRQGETQYF.

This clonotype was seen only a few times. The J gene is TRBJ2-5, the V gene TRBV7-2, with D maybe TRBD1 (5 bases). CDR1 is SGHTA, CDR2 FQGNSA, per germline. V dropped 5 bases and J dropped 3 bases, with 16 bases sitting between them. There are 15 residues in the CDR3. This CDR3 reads CASSGKSGAEETQYF. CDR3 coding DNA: TGTGCCAGCAGCGGCAAAAGTGGGGCGGAAGAGACCCAGTACTTC.